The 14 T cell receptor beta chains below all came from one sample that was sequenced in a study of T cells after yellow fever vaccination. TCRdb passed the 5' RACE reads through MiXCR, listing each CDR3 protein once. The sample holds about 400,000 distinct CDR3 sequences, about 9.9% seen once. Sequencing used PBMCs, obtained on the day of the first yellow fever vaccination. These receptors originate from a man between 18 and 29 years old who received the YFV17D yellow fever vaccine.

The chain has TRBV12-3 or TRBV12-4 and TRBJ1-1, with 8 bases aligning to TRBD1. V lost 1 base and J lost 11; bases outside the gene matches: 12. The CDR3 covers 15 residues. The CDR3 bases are TGTGCCAGCAGTTTAGGTGCGCCAGGGGGCCCTACGGCTTTCTTT. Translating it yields CASSLGAPGGPTAFF.

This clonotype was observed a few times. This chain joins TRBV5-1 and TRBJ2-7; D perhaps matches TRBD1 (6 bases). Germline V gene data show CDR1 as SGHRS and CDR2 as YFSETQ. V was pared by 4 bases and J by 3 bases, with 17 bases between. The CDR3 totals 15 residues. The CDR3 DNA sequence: TGCGCCAGCAGCCAGGCGGACAGAGGTTACTACGAGCAGTACTTC. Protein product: CASSQADRGYYEQYF.

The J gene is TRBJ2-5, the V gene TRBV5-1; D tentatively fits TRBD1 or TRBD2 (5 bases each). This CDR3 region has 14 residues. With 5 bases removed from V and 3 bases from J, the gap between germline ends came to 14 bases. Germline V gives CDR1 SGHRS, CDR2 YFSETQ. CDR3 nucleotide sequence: TGCGCCAGCAGAACCGGGACCTCTAAAGAGACCCAGTACTTC. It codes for CASRTGTSKETQYF.

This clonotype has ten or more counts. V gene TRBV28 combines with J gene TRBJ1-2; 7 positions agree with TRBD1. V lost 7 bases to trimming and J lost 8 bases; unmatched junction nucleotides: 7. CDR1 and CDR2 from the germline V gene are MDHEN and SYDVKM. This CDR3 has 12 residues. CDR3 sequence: CASTQGGVGYTF. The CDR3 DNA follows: TGTGCCAGCACTCAGGGGGGCGTAGGCTACACCTTC.

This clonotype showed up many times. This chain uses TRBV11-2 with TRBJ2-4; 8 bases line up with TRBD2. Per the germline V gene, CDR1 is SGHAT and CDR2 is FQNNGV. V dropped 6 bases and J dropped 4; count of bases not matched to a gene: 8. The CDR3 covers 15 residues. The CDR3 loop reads CASRDLRGVKNIQYF. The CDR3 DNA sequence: TGTGCCAGCAGGGACTTGCGGGGGGTTAAAAACATTCAGTACTTC.

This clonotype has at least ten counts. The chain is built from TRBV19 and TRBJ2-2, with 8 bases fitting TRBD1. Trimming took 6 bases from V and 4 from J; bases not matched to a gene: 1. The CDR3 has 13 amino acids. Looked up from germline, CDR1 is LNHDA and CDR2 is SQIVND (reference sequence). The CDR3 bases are TGTGCCAGTAGAACAGGGGGCACCGGGGAGCTGTTTTTT. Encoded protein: CASRTGGTGELFF. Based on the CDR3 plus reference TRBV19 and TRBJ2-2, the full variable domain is DGGITQSPKYLFRKEGQNVTLSCEQNLNHDAMYWYRQDPGQGLRLIYYSQIVNDFQKGDIAEGYSVSREKKESFPLTVTSAQKNPTAFYLCASRTGGTGELFFGEGSRLTVL.

The CDR3 protein is CSARAKRWGLNNEQFF. Written as DNA, the CDR3 is TGCAGTGCTAGAGCTAAGCGCTGGGGGCTTAACAATGAGCAGTTCTTC. The J gene is TRBJ2-1, the V gene TRBV20-1; D may be TRBD1 (6 bases). Germline V gene data show CDR1 as DFQATT and CDR2 as SNEGSKA (reference sequence). V lost 1 base and J 5 bases, leaving 18 bases between the germline ends. The CDR3 length is 16 residues.

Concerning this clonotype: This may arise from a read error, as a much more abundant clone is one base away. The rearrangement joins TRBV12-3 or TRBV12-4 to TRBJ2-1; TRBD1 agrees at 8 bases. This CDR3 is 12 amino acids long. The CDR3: CASSPNRGSQIF. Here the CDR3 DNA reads TGTGCCAGCAGTCCTAACAGGGGGTCACAGATCTTC.

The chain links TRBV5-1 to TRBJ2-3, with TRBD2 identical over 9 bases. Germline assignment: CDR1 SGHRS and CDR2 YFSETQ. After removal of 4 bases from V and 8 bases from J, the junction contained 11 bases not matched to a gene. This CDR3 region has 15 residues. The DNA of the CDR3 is TGCGCCAGCAGCCAAGGCGGGGGGGCCGAGGGTACGCAGTATTTT. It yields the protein CASSQGGGAEGTQYF. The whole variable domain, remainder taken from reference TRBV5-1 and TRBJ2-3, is KAGVTQTPRYLIKTRGQQVTLSCSPISGHRSVSWYQQTPGQGLQFLFEYFSETQRNKGNFPGRFSGRQFSNSRSEMNVSTLELGDSALYLCASSQGGGAEGTQYFGPGTRLTVL.

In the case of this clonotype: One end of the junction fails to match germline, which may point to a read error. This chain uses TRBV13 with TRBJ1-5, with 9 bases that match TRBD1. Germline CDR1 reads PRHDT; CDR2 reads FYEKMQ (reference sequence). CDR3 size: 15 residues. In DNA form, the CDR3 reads TGTGCCAGCAGCCTAGGGACAGGGAGAAGTCAGCCCCAGCATTTT. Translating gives CASSLGTGRSQPQHF.

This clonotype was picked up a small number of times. CDR3 sequence reads: CATSVGTSGSSTDTQYF. In nucleotides, the CDR3 is TGTGCCACCAGTGTCGGGACTAGCGGGTCTAGCACAGATACGCAGTATTTT. The chain uses TRBV24-1 and TRBJ2-3; the match to TRBD2 covers 12 bases. CDR1 is KGHDR, CDR2 SFDVKD, per germline. The J segment lost 0 bases and the V segment lost 5 bases, leaving 5 bases of the junction unmatched. CDR3 size: 17 residues.

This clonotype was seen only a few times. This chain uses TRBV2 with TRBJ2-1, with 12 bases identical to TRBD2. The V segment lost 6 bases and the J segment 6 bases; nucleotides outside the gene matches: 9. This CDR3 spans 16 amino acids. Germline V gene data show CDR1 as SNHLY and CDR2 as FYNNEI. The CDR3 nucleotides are TGTGCCAGCAGCCCCCTTCTAGCGGGGGGGGGCAATGAGCAGTTCTTC. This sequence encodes CASSPLLAGGGNEQFF.

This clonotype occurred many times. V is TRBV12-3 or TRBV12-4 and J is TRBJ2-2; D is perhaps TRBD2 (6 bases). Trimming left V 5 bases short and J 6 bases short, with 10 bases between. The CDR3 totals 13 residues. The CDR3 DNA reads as TGTGCCAGCAGTCTAACGGGGGCCGGGGAGCTGTTTTTT. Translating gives CASSLTGAGELFF.

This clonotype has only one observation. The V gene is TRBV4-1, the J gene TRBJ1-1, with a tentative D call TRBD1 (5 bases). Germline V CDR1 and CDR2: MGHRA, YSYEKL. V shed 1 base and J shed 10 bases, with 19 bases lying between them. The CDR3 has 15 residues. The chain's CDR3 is CASSQASARATGAFF. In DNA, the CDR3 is TGCGCCAGCAGCCAAGCTTCCGCAAGAGCCACAGGAGCTTTCTTT.